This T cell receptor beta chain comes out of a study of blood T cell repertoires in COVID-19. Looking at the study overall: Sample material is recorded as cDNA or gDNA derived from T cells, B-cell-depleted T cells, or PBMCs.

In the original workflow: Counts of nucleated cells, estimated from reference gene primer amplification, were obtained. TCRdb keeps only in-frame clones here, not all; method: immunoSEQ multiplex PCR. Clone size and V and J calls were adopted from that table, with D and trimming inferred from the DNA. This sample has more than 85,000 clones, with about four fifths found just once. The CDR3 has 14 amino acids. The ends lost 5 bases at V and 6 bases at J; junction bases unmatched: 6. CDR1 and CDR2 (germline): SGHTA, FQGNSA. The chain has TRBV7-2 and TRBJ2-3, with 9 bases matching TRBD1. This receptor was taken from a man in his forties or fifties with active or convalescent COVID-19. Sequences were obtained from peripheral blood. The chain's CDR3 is CASSQDRGVDTQYF. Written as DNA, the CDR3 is TGTGCCAGCAGCCAGGACAGGGGAGTCGATACGCAGTATTTT. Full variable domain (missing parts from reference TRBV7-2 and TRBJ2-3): GAGVSQSPSNKVTEKGKDVELRCDPISGHTALYWYRQSLGQGLEFLIYFQGNSAPDKSGLPSDRFSAERTGGSVSTLTIQRTQQEDSAVYLCASSQDRGVDTQYFGPGTRLTVL.